A single sample gave rise to the 29 T cell receptor beta chains below, sequenced in a study of blood T cell repertoires in COVID-19. Data came from immunoSEQ multiplex PCR; TCRdb stores just in-frame clones and leaves some out. The sample has tens of thousands of clones, approximately 87% seen once. Sequencing was done on a sample of peripheral blood. The source of these receptors is a woman aged 60 to 75 with acute or convalescent COVID-19.

The chain couples TRBV28 to TRBJ1-1; perhaps TRBD1 as D (6 bases). Per germline, CDR1 MDHEN and CDR2 SYDVKM. CDR3 size: 15 residues. The ends were cut back, 2 bases at V and 1 base at J, with 11 bases in the middle. The CDR3 region has the DNA TGTGCCAGCAGTTTAGGGGGACACCAGAACACTGAAGCTTTCTTT. Its protein is CASSLGGHQNTEAFF.

The chain joins TRBV9 to TRBJ2-2; TRBD2 matches at 8 bases. From germline, CDR1 is SGDLS and CDR2 YYNGEE. J was trimmed by 4 bases and V by 0 bases; bases with no gene match: 5. There are 16 residues in the CDR3. This chain's CDR3 is CASSVVTSVGTGELFF. The DNA for the CDR3 is TGTGCCAGCAGCGTAGTGACTAGCGTGGGCACCGGGGAGCTGTTTTTT.

The chain has TRBV28 and TRBJ2-3; tentative D call: TRBD2 (6 bases). CDR1 and CDR2 from the germline V gene are MDHEN and SYDVKM. V lost 6 bases, J lost 7 bases, and 11 bases lay in between. The CDR3 is 12 residues long. CDR3 nucleotide sequence: TGTGCCAGCAGCTCGACTAGTAATACGCAGTATTTT. Its translation is CASSSTSNTQYF.

The chain recombines TRBV2 with TRBJ2-1; no definite D call. This CDR3 has 14 amino acids. In germline, CDR1 is SNHLY, CDR2 FYNNEI. V lost 5 bases and J 9 bases, leaving 17 bases between the germline ends. Written as DNA, the CDR3 is TGTGCCAGCAGTATGGGCGAAGCCGTCGGTGAGCAGTTCTTC. Protein: CASSMGEAVGEQFF.

The chain recombines TRBV9 with TRBJ1-2, with TRBD1 matching 7 bases. Per germline, CDR1 SGDLS and CDR2 YYNGEE. V was pared by 3 bases and J by 0 bases, with 11 bases of the junction left unmatched. The length of the CDR3 is 17 residues. The chain's CDR3 is CASSEFLGQSANYGYTF. The CDR3 coding sequence is TGTGCCAGCAGCGAGTTCCTGGGACAGTCAGCTAACTATGGCTACACCTTC.

The chain uses TRBV2 and TRBJ1-5; D not resolved. V lost 7 bases and J lost 1, with 8 bases in between. Germline-derived CDR1 and CDR2 are SNHLY and FYNNEI. CDR3 length equals 13 residues. CDR3 sequence: CASTLESNQPQHF. CDR3 bases: TGTGCCAGCACCCTAGAAAGCAATCAGCCCCAGCATTTT.

The table lists this clone with a few counts. V gene TRBV2 combines with J gene TRBJ2-3; a weak D match, TRBD1 (6 bases). The ends were cut back, 6 bases at V and 5 bases at J, with 12 bases in the middle. In germline, CDR1 is SNHLY, CDR2 FYNNEI. The CDR3 is 13 residues long. CDR3 nucleotide sequence: TGTGCCAGCAGCGTACAGGGTAAAGATACGCAGTATTTT. Residues: CASSVQGKDTQYF.

CDR3 amino acids: CASSPGFSGSPLHF. CDR3 DNA: TGTGCCAGCAGCCCGGGTTTCTCGGGGTCACCCCTCCACTTT. The rearrangement uses TRBV3-1 (or the pseudogene TRBV3-2) and TRBJ1-6; no definite D call. V was shortened by 4 bases and J by 10 bases, with 14 bases between the two germline ends. The germline CDR1 and CDR2 sequences are LGHDT and YNNKEL (reference sequence). The CDR3 loop spans 14 amino acids.

The CDR3 here is CSASGLASYNEQFF. DNA of the CDR3: TGCAGTGCTAGTGGACTAGCGAGTTACAATGAGCAGTTCTTC. V usage is TRBV20-1 and J usage is TRBJ2-1; 9 bases are shared with TRBD2. Germline V gene lookup returns CDR1 DFQATT and CDR2 SNEGSKA (reference sequence). V gave up 3 bases and J gave up 4 bases; unmatched junction bases: 4. The CDR3 runs 14 residues.

The chain joins TRBV28 to TRBJ2-1, with 7 bases aligning to TRBD1. The germline V gene encodes CDR1 MDHEN and CDR2 SYDVKM. J lost 8 bases, V lost 5 bases, and 12 bases had no gene match. The CDR3 is made up of 15 amino acids. The CDR3 DNA sequence: TGTGCCAGCAGTGATCGACAGGGAATCTTCTATGAGCAGTTCTTC. It encodes CASSDRQGIFYEQFF.

The chain employs TRBV4-1 and TRBJ2-7; 9 bases agree with TRBD1. This CDR3 is 15 amino acids long. V was pared by 4 bases and J by 3 bases, with 7 bases of the junction left unmatched. Germline assignment: CDR1 MGHRA and CDR2 YSYEKL. The CDR3 is CASSRGTGPFYEQYV. In DNA form, the CDR3 reads TGCGCCAGCAGCCGAGGGACAGGGCCTTTCTACGAGCAGTACGTC.

This clone has only a few counts. The chain carries TRBV6-6 and TRBJ1-2; 9 bases map to TRBD1. Germline CDR1 reads MNHNY; CDR2 reads SVGAGI (reference sequence). Losses at the gene ends were 5 bases for V and 3 bases for J; bases not matched to a gene: 13. The CDR3 sequence is 17 residues long. For the CDR3, the DNA is TGTGCCAGCAGTCCGGGACAGGGACAGCTAATATACTATGGCTACACCTTC. This translates into CASSPGQGQLIYYGYTF.

The chain couples TRBV7-9 to TRBJ2-3; D ambiguous. Trimming took off 1 base at V and 0 bases at J, with 8 bases between the two ends. The CDR3 is made up of 15 amino acids. CDR1 is SEHNR, CDR2 FQNEAQ, per germline (reference sequence). The CDR3 DNA is TGTGCCAGCAGCTTAGGACAACCTAGCACAGATACGCAGTATTTT. The encoded protein is CASSLGQPSTDTQYF.

The chain employs TRBV10-3 and TRBJ1-6; 10 bases map to TRBD1. Germline CDR1 and CDR2: ENHRY and SYGVKD. The CDR3 extends over 15 amino acids. V gave up 3 bases and J gave up 6 bases; unmatched junction bases: 2. The CDR3 loop reads CAISDDRGRNSPLHF. The CDR3 DNA is TGTGCCATCAGTGACGACAGGGGGCGTAATTCACCCCTCCACTTT.

The chain recombines TRBV12-3 or TRBV12-4 with TRBJ2-1, with 8 bases that match TRBD1. The CDR3 consists of 13 residues. The V segment lost 7 bases and the J segment 7 bases; nucleotides outside the gene matches: 6. CDR3 region: CASNRQGINEQFF. CDR3 in DNA: TGTGCCAGCAATCGACAGGGGATAAATGAGCAGTTCTTC.

This clone was observed a handful of times. The V and J genes are TRBV19 and TRBJ1-6; a possible D gene is TRBD1 (5 bases). CDR3 length: 13 amino acids. Trimming removed 1 base at V and 7 bases at J, with 5 bases between. Per the germline V gene, CDR1 is LNHDA and CDR2 is SQIVND (reference sequence). The CDR3 loop reads CASSIGTNSPLHF. The CDR3 nucleotides are TGTGCCAGTAGTATAGGGACAAATTCACCCCTCCACTTT.

The chain couples TRBV13 to TRBJ1-5; 10 bases match TRBD1. The CDR3 totals 16 residues. Per the germline V gene, CDR1 is PRHDT and CDR2 is FYEKMQ (reference sequence). Germline trimming cut 2 bases from V and 7 bases from J; bases unmatched to any gene: 8. CDR3 protein: CASSLFGQGVGQPQHF. In DNA, the CDR3 is TGTGCCAGCAGCTTATTTGGACAGGGGGTCGGACAGCCCCAGCATTTT. Full variable domain (rest looked up from reference TRBV13 and TRBJ1-5): AAGVIQSPRHLIKEKRETATLKCYPIPRHDTVYWYQQGPGQDPQFLISFYEKMQSDKGSIPDRFSAQQFSDYHSELNMSSLELGDSALYFCASSLFGQGVGQPQHFGDGTRLSIL.

This clone was seen more than once but under ten times. The chain carries TRBV30 and TRBJ2-3, with 7 bases matching TRBD1. V was clipped by 2 bases and J by 4 bases; unmatched bases: 9. Germline values: CDR1 GTSNPN, CDR2 SVGIG (reference sequence). The CDR3 totals 15 residues. Written as DNA, the CDR3 is TGTGCCTGGAGTAACAAAGGACAGGCGGCAGATACGCAGTATTTT. Translation: CAWSNKGQAADTQYF.

The chain couples TRBV3-1 (or the pseudogene TRBV3-2) to TRBJ1-2; possibly TRBD1 for D (5 bases). CDR1 and CDR2 from the germline V gene are LGHDT and YNNKEL (reference sequence). The germline V and J ends were trimmed by 3 bases and 6 bases, with 14 bases remaining between them. The CDR3 spans 14 residues. The CDR3 loop reads CASSQGDGRDGYTF. The CDR3 nucleotides read TGTGCCAGCAGCCAGGGGGACGGGAGGGATGGCTACACCTTC.

The CDR3 DNA reads TGTGCCAGCTCACCAGGGACAGGGCTGGACACTGAAGCTTTCTTT. It translates to CASSPGTGLDTEAFF. The rearrangement links TRBV18 to TRBJ1-1, with 9 bases fitting TRBD1. The V gene's germline CDR1 is KGHSH and CDR2 LQKENI. Trimming cost V 2 bases and J 3 bases; bases outside gene matches: 4. The CDR3 has 15 residues.

This sequence joins TRBV5-1 and TRBJ2-5, with D maybe TRBD2 (5 bases). Per the germline V gene, CDR1 is SGHRS and CDR2 is YFSETQ. The V end was cut by 2 bases, the J end by 5 bases, with 19 bases between. The CDR3 totals 16 residues. For the CDR3, the DNA is TGCGCCAGCAGCTTAAGTCCGAGGGCTAGTCCTGAGACCCAGTACTTC. Translation gives CASSLSPRASPETQYF.

The CDR3 nucleotides are TGCGCCAGCAGCCAAACCCAGTCCCTTGCGGGCACAGATACGCAGTATTTT. Residues: CASSQTQSLAGTDTQYF. This chain links TRBV4-1 with TRBJ2-3; D not resolved. This CDR3 region has 17 residues. The germline CDR1 and CDR2 sequences are MGHRA and YSYEKL. The V end lost 2 bases, the J end lost 1 base, and 16 bases lay between the germline ends.

The chain is built from TRBV5-1 and TRBJ1-2; 8 bases line up with TRBD1. Germline CDR1 SGHRS, CDR2 YFSETQ. The CDR3 spans 14 residues. The trim removed 6 bases at V and 4 bases at J, leaving 8 bases unmatched. The CDR3 loop reads CASNAGGGGYGYTF. CDR3 coding DNA: TGCGCCAGCAACGCAGGGGGCGGCGGCTATGGCTACACCTTC.

This chain links TRBV19 with TRBJ1-1; 11 bases are shared with TRBD1. CDR1 and CDR2 from the germline V gene are LNHDA and SQIVND (reference sequence). The trim removed 4 bases at V and 0 bases at J, leaving 1 base unmatched. The CDR3 is 15 amino acids. The CDR3 DNA is TGTGCCAGTAGTAGGACAGGGGGCCTGAACACTGAAGCTTTCTTT. Encoded protein: CASSRTGGLNTEAFF.

The J gene is TRBJ2-1, the V gene TRBV12-3 or TRBV12-4; D is ambiguous. Between the trimmed V and J ends, which lost 3 bases and 5 bases, there was a span of 5 bases. This CDR3 contains 12 residues. CDR3 sequence reads: CASSFYNNEQFF. In DNA form, the CDR3 reads TGTGCCAGCAGTTTTTACAACAATGAGCAGTTCTTC.

The genes are TRBV4-2 and TRBJ2-3; 7 bases agree with TRBD1. The V and J ends lost 1 base and 2 bases, in that order; junction bases with no gene match: 6. The CDR3 spans 16 residues. CDR1 LGHNA and CDR2 YNFKEQ come from the germline V gene. This chain's CDR3 is CASSQGSGQVTDTQYF. The CDR3 DNA reads TGTGCCAGCAGCCAAGGGTCAGGACAGGTCACAGATACGCAGTATTTT.

The J gene is TRBJ2-7, the V gene TRBV27; D is possibly TRBD1 (6 bases). CDR1 is MNHEY and CDR2 is SMNVEV in the germline V gene (reference sequence). The V gene lost 6 bases and the J gene lost 2 bases, with 11 bases spanning the gap. The CDR3 covers 13 residues. CDR3 bases: TGTGCCAGCAGGGACAGAAACACCTACGAGCAGTACGTC. Translating gives CASRDRNTYEQYV.

The V call is TRBV7-5, the J call TRBJ2-2; TRBD2 is the table's D call and was not checked against the DNA. TRBV7-5 is a pseudogene. This CDR3 has 16 residues. CDR3 bases: TGTGCCAGAAGCTGTCTGAGTGGGAGACGGGACGGGGAGCTGTTTTTT. Translated: CARSCLSGRRDGELFF.

The chain couples TRBV7-9 to TRBJ1-1, with 7 bases that match TRBD1. Germline loops: CDR1 SEHNR, CDR2 FQNEAQ (reference sequence). Trimming took 2 bases from V and 4 from J; bases not matched to a gene: 7. The CDR3 loop spans 15 amino acids. The CDR3 DNA reads TGTGCCAGCAGCTTAAGTGGTCCAGGGGGCACTGAAGCTTTCTTT. Translating gives CASSLSGPGGTEAFF. Combining the CDR3 with reference TRBV7-9 and TRBJ1-1 gives the whole variable domain DTGVSQNPRHKITKRGQNVTFRCDPISEHNRLYWYRQTLGQGPEFLTYFQNEAQLEKSRLLSDRFSAERPKGSFSTLEIQRTEQGDSAMYLCASSLSGPGGTEAFFGQGTRLTVV.